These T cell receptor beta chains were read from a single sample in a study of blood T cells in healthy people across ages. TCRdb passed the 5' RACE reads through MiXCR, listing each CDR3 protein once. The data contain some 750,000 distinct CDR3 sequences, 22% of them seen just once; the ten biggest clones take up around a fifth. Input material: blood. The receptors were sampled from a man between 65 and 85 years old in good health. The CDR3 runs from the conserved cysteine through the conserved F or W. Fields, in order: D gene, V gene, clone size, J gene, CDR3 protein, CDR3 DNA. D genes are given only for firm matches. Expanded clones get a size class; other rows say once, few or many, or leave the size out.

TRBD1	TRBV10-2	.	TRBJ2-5	CASNRQGGRETQYF	TGCGCCAGCAACAGACAGGGGGGAAGAGAGACCCAGTACTTC
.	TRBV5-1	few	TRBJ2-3	CASSTLGSTDTQYF	TGCGCCAGCAGCACACTAGGAAGCACAGATACGCAGTATTTT
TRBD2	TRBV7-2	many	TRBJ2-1	CASSTGLAGYNEQFF	TGTGCCAGCAGCACCGGACTAGCGGGATACAATGAGCAGTTCTTC
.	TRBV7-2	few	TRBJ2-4	CASSSEGGLAKNIQYF	TGTGCCAGCAGCTCCGAGGGCGGGCTAGCCAAAAACATTCAGTACTTC
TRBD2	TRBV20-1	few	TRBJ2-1	CSARVSAGGPNEQFF	TGCAGTGCTAGAGTTTCAGCGGGAGGGCCGAATGAGCAGTTCTTC
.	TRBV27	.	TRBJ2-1	CASSLLGGNGMGEQFF	TGTGCCAGCAGTTTATTAGGCGGGAATGGGATGGGTGAGCAGTTCTTC
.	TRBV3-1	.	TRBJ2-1	CASSQEQGWDEQFF	TGTGCCAGCAGCCAAGAGCAGGGGTGGGATGAGCAGTTCTTC
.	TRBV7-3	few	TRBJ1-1	CASSLTPSRVPEAFF	TGTGCCAGCAGCTTAACCCCCTCGAGGGTCCCTGAAGCTTTCTTT
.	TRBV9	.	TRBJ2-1	CASSAQDTSYNEQFF	TGTGCCAGCAGCGCCCAGGACACTTCCTACAATGAGCAGTTCTTC
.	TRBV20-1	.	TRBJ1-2	CSARVPDTHYTF	TGCAGTGCTAGAGTACCGGACACCCACTACACCTTC
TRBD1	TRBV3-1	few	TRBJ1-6	CASSQGTGLSPLHF	TGTGCCAGCAGCCAAGGGACAGGACTCTCACCCCTCCACTTT